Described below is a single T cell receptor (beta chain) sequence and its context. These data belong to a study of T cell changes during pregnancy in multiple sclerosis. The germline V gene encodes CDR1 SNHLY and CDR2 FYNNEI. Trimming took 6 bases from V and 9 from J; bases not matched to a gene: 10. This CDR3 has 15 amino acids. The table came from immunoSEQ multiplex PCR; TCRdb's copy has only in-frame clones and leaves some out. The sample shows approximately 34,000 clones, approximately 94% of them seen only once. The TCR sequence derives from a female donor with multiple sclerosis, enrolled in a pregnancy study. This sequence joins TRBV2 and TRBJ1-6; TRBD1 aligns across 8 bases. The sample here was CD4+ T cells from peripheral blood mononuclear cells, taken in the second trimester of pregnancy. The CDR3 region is CASSPGARGLSPLHF. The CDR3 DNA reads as TGTGCCAGCAGCCCGGGGGCCAGGGGGCTTTCACCCCTCCACTTT.